This TCR beta chain comes out of a study of somatic mutations in cytotoxic T cells in rheumatoid arthritis (dated 2017 in TCRdb). With respect to the entire study: Right after diagnosis and prior to the start of any treatment, about 30 ml EDTA of peripheral blood was drawn from patients. Patients and controls did not essentially differ in median age, which was nearly identical between the groups. For some 68 rheumatoid arthritis patients and 15 to 20 healthy controls, TCRB deep sequencing was carried out. To characterize clonality, the study used TCRB deep sequencing while asking whether somatic mutations are carried by expanded CD8+ T-cell clones in newly diagnosed, untreated rheumatoid arthritis. A FACSAria II or Sony SH800 was used to flow-sort some V beta antibody-stained T-cell populations at nearly 100% purity, and TCRB sequencing was also done on sorted V beta1+ cells. What the study reported, not specific to this receptor: In 8 out of 65 patients, more than 20% of CD8+ cells belonged to the largest CD8+ clone, while several identical CD8+ TCRB sequences were shared between blood and synovial fluid. An increase of CD8+ clonality with age was seen in patients (Spearman r of about 0.45) but not in healthy controls. Rheumatoid arthritis patients and age-matched healthy controls did not significantly differ in CD8+ T-cell clonality. Viral specificity could not be ruled out by absence from virus-specific databases, and the antigen targets of the expanded CD8+ clones remained unknown. The slight TRBV07 underrepresentation in patients was not adjusted for multiple comparisons.

Comments on this clone: This clone's antigen is unknown. No much larger clone exists at a distance of one base, and base qualities are not known.

Sequencing of TCRB CDR3 was done on genomic DNA with the immunoSEQ assay. The paper's data handling went like this. Only a few patient CD8+ clones larger than 1% matched published virus-specific TCRB sequences when compared against them. The analyses included only productive TCRB rearrangements. Defining a clone by its unique TCRB CDR3 sequence, the study calculated clonality as a productive clonality index derived from Shannon entropy. Repertoire overlap between two samples was calculated from the template counts of each clone relative to total templates per sample. V-gene usage from TCRB sequencing and V-gene usage measured by flow cytometry were correlated (Spearman r of 0.6 to 0.7). TCRdb provides this immuneACCESS table in a form limited to in-frame rearrangements. Some clones are lacking; in checked studies, under half of them reflect an unresolved V gene, and why the rest are absent is not known. V, J and clone size reflect that table, while D and trimming were determined from the DNA. The sample contains about 4,200 clones, 72% of them found a single time. Together, the top ten hold under 40% of the sample.

Per the germline V gene, SGDLS is the CDR1 and YYNGEE is the CDR2. The CDR3 has 14 amino acids, counting the end cysteine and phenylalanine. The retained sequence is limited to the CDR3, 42 bases, with the frame set at the first base. V sheds 6 bases and J sheds 0 bases, leaving 7 bases between their ends. Positive magnetic bead selection on an AutoMACS was used to isolate CD4+ and CD8+ cells, with flow cytometry used to check purity. After a first flow cytometry screen using a TCR V beta antibody panel, clonal expansions were characterized through TCRB deep sequencing of sorted CD8+ fractions. Ficoll-Paque PLUS density gradient separation was used to isolate peripheral blood mononuclear cells. Nucleospin Tissue or Tissue XS kits were used to extract DNA from CD4-enriched, CD8-enriched or PBMC samples, and a Qubit 2.0 fluorometer was used for quantification.

The specimen was CD8+ T cells sorted from blood. The TCR was taken from an adult with rheumatoid arthritis. Here the chain combines TRBV9 and TRBJ2-6; the D gene is not confidently resolved. The nucleotide sequence reads TGTGCCAGCAACTCCGACTCTGGGGCCAACGTCCTGACTTTC. This is translated as CASNSDSGANVLTF.